Listed below are T cell receptor beta chains from one sample, sequenced in a study of blood T cell repertoires in COVID-19. Method: immunoSEQ multiplex PCR; TCRdb's copy keeps in-frame clones and lacks some. Of approximately 98,000 clones listed, 65% to 80% are singletons. The sequenced material came from peripheral blood. These receptors came from a woman in her 40s with acute or convalescent COVID-19. The CDR3 runs from the conserved cysteine through the conserved F or W. D genes are given only for firm matches. Only some rows state a clone size, as once, few, many or a class for expanded clones.

CDR3nt	CDR3aa	v_gene	abundance	d_gene	j_gene
TGCGCCAGCAGCCCGGGAGGAGCCGACAGCAACTACGAGCAGTACTTC	CASSPGGADSNYEQYF	TRBV5-1	NA	TRBD2	TRBJ2-7
TGCGCCAGCAGCCAAGGTGGCGCGGGGGTCTCCTACAATGAGCAGTTCTTC	CASSQGGAGVSYNEQFF	TRBV4-1	NA	TRBD2	TRBJ2-1
TGCAGCGTAACCCGGGACCAGGGAGGAGCCGGGGAGTATTTT	CSVTRDQGGAGEYF	TRBV29-1	NA	NA	TRBJ2-3
TGTGCCAGCAGTTTATCGTCCCGACAGGGGTCAGGAAACACCATATATTTT	CASSLSSRQGSGNTIYF	TRBV28	few	TRBD1	TRBJ1-3
TGTGCCAGCAGCACCATAGTCGAGCAGTACTTC	CASSTIVEQYF	TRBV2	NA	NA	TRBJ2-7
TGTGCCTTGGGGCCCGGGACAGAAAACACTGAAGCTTTCTTT	CALGPGTENTEAFF	TRBV30	NA	TRBD1	TRBJ1-1
TGCAGCGTCCCGAGGTCCGAGACCCAGTACTTC	CSVPRSETQYF	TRBV29-1	NA	NA	TRBJ2-5
TGTGCCAGCTCACCCCCCCGGGACAGGGATGAAGCTTTCTTT	CASSPPRDRDEAFF	TRBV18	NA	TRBD1	TRBJ1-1
TGTGCCAGCAGCTTACCTTCGGACAGATGGAACACTGAAGCTTTCTTT	CASSLPSDRWNTEAFF	TRBV7-2	NA	NA	TRBJ1-1
TGCGCCAGCAGACAGGGGTCCCCTCAAGAGACCCAGTACTTC	CASRQGSPQETQYF	TRBV5-1	NA	TRBD1	TRBJ2-5
TGTGCCAGCAGCTTAGCGTCGCGGGGGACCACAGATACGCAGTATTTT	CASSLASRGTTDTQYF	TRBV7-9	NA	TRBD2	TRBJ2-3
TGTGCCAGCAGCCGGACCGGGGAGGAAGGGACCCAGTACTTC	CASSRTGEEGTQYF	TRBV5-5	NA	NA	TRBJ2-5
TGTGCCAGCAGTTACGACGGGAGCACAGATACGCAGTATTTT	CASSYDGSTDTQYF	TRBV6-5	once	NA	TRBJ2-3
TGTGCCAGCAGCCTCAGGGAAGTGAACACTGAAGCTTTCTTT	CASSLREVNTEAFF	TRBV5-4	NA	NA	TRBJ1-1
TGCGCCAGCAGCCAAGAAACCTTTTACCTGAGCTCTGGGGCCAACGTCCTGACTTTC	CASSQETFYLSSGANVLTF	TRBV4-3	NA	NA	TRBJ2-6
TGTGCCAGCGTAGGCGGCAGCTCCTACAATGAGCAGTTCTTC	CASVGGSSYNEQFF	TRBV6-1	NA	NA	TRBJ2-1
TGTGCCAGCACCTTCTTCGCAGGGCGTGAGCAGTACTTC	CASTFFAGREQYF	TRBV12-3/TRBV12-4	NA	NA	TRBJ2-7
TGTGCCAGCACTAGCGGCCGGGGGGAGACCCAGTACTTC	CASTSGRGETQYF	TRBV2	NA	TRBD2	TRBJ2-5
TGTGCCAGCAGGCCACAGGGTAATGAGCAGTTCTTC	CASRPQGNEQFF	TRBV12-3/TRBV12-4	NA	NA	TRBJ2-1
TGTGCCAGCAGCTTCAAAAGGGGTGATGAGCAGTTCTTC	CASSFKRGDEQFF	TRBV7-6	NA	NA	TRBJ2-1
TGTGCCAGCAATAACAGGGATAGAGACGGGGAGCTGTTTTTT	CASNNRDRDGELFF	TRBV6-5	NA	NA	TRBJ2-2
TGTGCCAGCAGTATCAGACAGGGGACGACTCCCTTCTCTGGGGCCAACGTCCTGACTTTC	CASSIRQGTTPFSGANVLTF	TRBV6-2/TRBV6-3	NA	TRBD1	TRBJ2-6
TGCGCCAGCAGCGGACAGGGATTAGATTCACCCCTCCACTTT	CASSGQGLDSPLHF	TRBV5-1	NA	TRBD1	TRBJ1-6
TGTGCCAGCAGAGTAGCGGCGCGGGGCACAGATACGCAGTATTTT	CASRVAARGTDTQYF	TRBV25-1	NA	NA	TRBJ2-3
TGCGCCAGCAGCTGGACAGGGGGTTACGACACTGAAGCTTTCTTT	CASSWTGGYDTEAFF	TRBV5-1	NA	TRBD1	TRBJ1-1
TGCGCCAGCAGCCCGAGTCAGGGCACCGGGGAGCTGTTTTTT	CASSPSQGTGELFF	TRBV5-1	NA	NA	TRBJ2-2
TGTGCCAGCAGCGGACAGTGGCAAGAGACCCAGTACTTC	CASSGQWQETQYF	TRBV2	NA	NA	TRBJ2-5
TGTGCCACTCTGACTAGCGGTGCTAGCACAGATACGCAGTATTTT	CATLTSGASTDTQYF	TRBV19	NA	TRBD2	TRBJ2-3
TGTGCCAGCGGGGCCTCTGGAAACACCATATATTTT	CASGASGNTIYF	TRBV6-5	NA	NA	TRBJ1-3
TGTGCCAGTATAGCGCCCGGGGGACAGGGGGCTGGTGGCTACACCTTC	CASIAPGGQGAGGYTF	TRBV28	NA	TRBD1	TRBJ1-2
TGTGCCAGCATGGCGGCAAGGGATGGGACTACCGGGGAGCTGTTTTTT	CASMAARDGTTGELFF	TRBV5-4	few	NA	TRBJ2-2
TGCGCCAGCAGCCACAGCCCACTTAGGACTAGCGGGGTATACAATGAGCAGTTCTTC	CASSHSPLRTSGVYNEQFF	TRBV4-1	NA	TRBD2	TRBJ2-1
TGTGCCAGCAGTGAAGCGATGCGGGGGAGCACAGATACGCAGTATTTT	CASSEAMRGSTDTQYF	TRBV6-1	NA	TRBD2	TRBJ2-3
TGTGCCAGCAGCGCCGGACAGCTTCAGGGACATGAGCAGTTCTTC	CASSAGQLQGHEQFF	TRBV28	NA	NA	TRBJ2-1
TGTGCCAGCAGTGCGACAGGCTATATGAACACTGAAGCTTTCTTT	CASSATGYMNTEAFF	TRBV2	NA	NA	TRBJ1-1
TGCGCCAGCAGCCAAGATCTAGCGGGGGCCGCCCAAGAGACCCAGTACTTC	CASSQDLAGAAQETQYF	TRBV4-3	NA	TRBD2	TRBJ2-5
TGTGCCATCAGTGAGGGGGCGGGGGGCCTGGATACGCAGTATTTT	CAISEGAGGLDTQYF	TRBV10-3	NA	TRBD2	TRBJ2-3
TGTGCCAGCAGTCGGGACAGTTGGACCTACGAGCAGTACTTC	CASSRDSWTYEQYF	TRBV28	NA	TRBD1	TRBJ2-7
TGTGCCAGCAGCTTAAAGATGGCTAGCGGCACAGATACGCAGTATTTT	CASSLKMASGTDTQYF	TRBV7-2	NA	NA	TRBJ2-3
TGTGCCAGCAGCTTGGCCTCTGGCTACACCTTC	CASSLASGYTF	TRBV5-6	NA	NA	TRBJ1-2
TGTGCCAGCAGTTTCCTTTACAGGGGGCATATGCCCCAGCATTTT	CASSFLYRGHMPQHF	TRBV11-3	NA	TRBD1	TRBJ1-5
TGCAGCGTTGGGGGGACAGAGGGCTCACCCCTCCACTTT	CSVGGTEGSPLHF	TRBV29-1	many	TRBD1	TRBJ1-6
TGTGCCAGCAGGAATAGGTCAGGGGCGGACAATGAGCAGTTCTTC	CASRNRSGADNEQFF	TRBV6-5	NA	NA	TRBJ2-1
TGTGCCAGCAGTTACAGTGAGACCCAGTACTTC	CASSYSETQYF	TRBV5-4	once	NA	TRBJ2-5
TGTGCCAGCAGCGTAGGACTAGCGGGGGGGCCGGGTAGAGGCCCTCTCGGCACAGATACGCAGTATTTT	CASSVGLAGGPGRGPLGTDTQYF	TRBV9	NA	TRBD2	TRBJ2-3
TGTGCCAGCAGTTTTTCGGGTCAGGGGGTCGCCGAGCAGTACTTC	CASSFSGQGVAEQYF	TRBV28	NA	TRBD1	TRBJ2-7
TGTGCCAGCAGTAATCTAGCGGGGGGCTCGAACACCGGGGAGCTGTTTTTT	CASSNLAGGSNTGELFF	TRBV2	NA	TRBD2	TRBJ2-2
TGCAGCGTGGCGACAGGGGAAAACATTCAGTACTTC	CSVATGENIQYF	TRBV29-1	NA	TRBD1	TRBJ2-4
TGTGCCAGCAGGCAGATTGGGACAGGGGTTGGCTACACCTTC	CASRQIGTGVGYTF	TRBV6-5	NA	TRBD1	TRBJ1-2
TGCGCCAGCAGCCAAGGGAGCGGGTCGGGGTACACAGATACGCAGTATTTT	CASSQGSGSGYTDTQYF	TRBV4-3	few	NA	TRBJ2-3
TGTGCCAGAAGGCGGGTCGGGGGGATAATTTACAATGAGCAGTTCTTC	CARRRVGGIIYNEQFF	TRBV5-3	NA	TRBD2	TRBJ2-1
TGTGCCAGCAGCCCCCGCCAGGCAGTTGGACTCTACGAGCAGTACTTC	CASSPRQAVGLYEQYF	TRBV9	NA	NA	TRBJ2-7
TGTGCCAGTAGTACGACGGGACACTACACTGAAGCTTTCTTT	CASSTTGHYTEAFF	TRBV19	NA	NA	TRBJ1-1
TGCAGTGCACGGAGCACAGATACGCAGTATTTT	CSARSTDTQYF	TRBV20-1	NA	NA	TRBJ2-3
TGTGCCAGCAGCTTATACTCCGGAAACACCATATATTTT	CASSLYSGNTIYF	TRBV11-2	once	NA	TRBJ1-3
TGTGCCAGCAGGGAGAACGGGAATATTTACGAGCAGTACTTC	CASRENGNIYEQYF	TRBV2	NA	NA	TRBJ2-7
TGTGCCAGCAGTTACTCGGGGCTAGAAAACTATGGCTACACCTTC	CASSYSGLENYGYTF	TRBV6-5	NA	NA	TRBJ1-2
TGTGCCAGCAGCGACGGGGAGGGCGAGCAGTTCTTC	CASSDGEGEQFF	TRBV3-1/TRBV3-2	NA	TRBD2	TRBJ2-1
TGTGCCAGCAGCTTGTTCGGACAACTACCTGGGGGCTACACCTTC	CASSLFGQLPGGYTF	TRBV5-4	NA	NA	TRBJ1-2